The present T cell receptor (beta chain) was sequenced within a study of identical twins. Notes on this clonotype: Its antigen is not identified.

Regarding the study as a whole: The study found weaker excess twin sharing in beta out-of-frame sequences. While abundant cord blood beta clonotypes carried fewer insertions, memory repertoires showed no such pattern. Sequences that were out-of-frame, alpha and twin-shared displayed an excess of low generation probability.

Template switching, a step in the protocol, added a universal primer site, and cDNA carried unique molecular identifiers. From the 5' RACE reads, TCRdb called clonotypes with MiXCR, one entry per CDR3 protein. The table records more than 1.5 million distinct CDR3 sequences, under 35% of them present only once. Trimming took 0 bases from V and 7 from J; bases not matched to a gene: 13. This CDR3 has 16 amino acids. The germline gives CDR1 DFQATT, CDR2 SNEGSKA (reference sequence). The TCR sequence derives from a newborn girl in good health. The chain uses TRBV20-1 and TRBJ2-7; 9 bases line up with TRBD1. Sequencing used cord blood. In nucleotides, the CDR3 is TGCAGTGCTAGAGATAGGGACAGGGTTCCCGTTTGGGAGCAGTACTTC. Translation: CSARDRDRVPVWEQYF.